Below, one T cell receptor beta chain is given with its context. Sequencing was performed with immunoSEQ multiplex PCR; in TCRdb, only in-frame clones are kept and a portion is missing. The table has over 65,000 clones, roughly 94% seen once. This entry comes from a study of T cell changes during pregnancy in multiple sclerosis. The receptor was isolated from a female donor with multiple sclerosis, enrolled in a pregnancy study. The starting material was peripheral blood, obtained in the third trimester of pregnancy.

Here the CDR3 reads CASSPRDINEKLFF. In DNA, the CDR3 is TGCGCCAGCAGCCCCCGGGACATTAATGAAAAACTGTTTTTT. This chain links TRBV4-3 with TRBJ1-4; weak D call: TRBD1 (6 bases). There are 14 residues in the CDR3. The V gene's germline CDR1 is LGHNA and CDR2 YSLEER. V was clipped by 4 bases and J by 4 bases, with 10 bases between them.